The entry below describes one T cell receptor (beta chain). Its antigen is as yet unknown. The sample carries other DNA sequences with the same CDR3. The data stem from a study of shared clonotypes between healthy human individuals. Findings and limits, study-wide: Clonotype sharing among donors likely depends on sequencing depth.

Sequenced by immunoSEQ multiplex PCR; TCRdb stores in-frame clones only, minus some. The sample shows over 1.4 million clones, around 95% of them seen only once. V was pared by 5 bases and J by 2 bases, with 10 bases between. CDR1 MDHEN and CDR2 SYDVKM come from the germline V gene. The CDR3 spans 13 residues. The rearrangement joins TRBV28 to TRBJ2-7; weak D call: TRBD1 (6 bases). The clonotype was recovered from a man between 25 and 39 years old in good health. Input material: naive CD4+ T cells sorted from blood. Subset given: CD45RA+ positively selected. The CDR3 here is CASSLGQPYEQYF. The CDR3 DNA reads TGTGCCAGCAGTCTCGGACAGCCCTACGAGCAGTACTTC.